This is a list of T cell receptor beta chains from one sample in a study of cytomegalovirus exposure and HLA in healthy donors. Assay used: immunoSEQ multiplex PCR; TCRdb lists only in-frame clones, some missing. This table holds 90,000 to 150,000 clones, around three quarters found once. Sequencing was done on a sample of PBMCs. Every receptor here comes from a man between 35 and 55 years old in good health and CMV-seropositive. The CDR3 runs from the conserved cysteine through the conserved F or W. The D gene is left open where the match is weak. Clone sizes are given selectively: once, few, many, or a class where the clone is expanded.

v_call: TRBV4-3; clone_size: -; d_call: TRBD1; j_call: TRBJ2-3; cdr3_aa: CASSQEDRGFTDTQYF; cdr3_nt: TGCGCCAGCAGCCAAGAGGACAGGGGGTTTACAGATACGCAGTATTTT
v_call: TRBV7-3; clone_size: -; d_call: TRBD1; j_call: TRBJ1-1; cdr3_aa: CASRPGTGEGTEAFF; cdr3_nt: TGTGCCAGCAGACCCGGGACAGGGGAGGGCACTGAAGCTTTCTTT
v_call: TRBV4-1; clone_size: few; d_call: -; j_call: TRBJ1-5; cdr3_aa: CASSSRGGNSNQPQHF; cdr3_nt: TGCGCCAGCAGCTCTCGGGGCGGGAACAGCAATCAGCCCCAGCATTTT
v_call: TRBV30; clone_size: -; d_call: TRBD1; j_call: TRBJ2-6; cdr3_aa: CAGSLKGQASLVLPYSGANGLTF; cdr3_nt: TGTGCCGGAAGCCTCAAGGGACAGGCCTCACTTGTATTACCCTACTCTGGGGCCAACGGCCTGACTTTC
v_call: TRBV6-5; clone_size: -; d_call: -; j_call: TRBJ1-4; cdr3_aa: CASSYRGQPSNEKLLF; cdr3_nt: TGTGCCAGCAGTTATAGAGGACAGCCAAGTAATGAAAAACTGCTTTTT
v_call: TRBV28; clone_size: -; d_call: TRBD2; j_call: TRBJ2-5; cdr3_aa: CASSLLLAGVETQYF; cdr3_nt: TGTGCCAGCAGTTTATTACTAGCGGGGGTAGAGACCCAGTACTTC
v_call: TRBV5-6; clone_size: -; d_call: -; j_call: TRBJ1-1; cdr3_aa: CASSLPGVPNTEAFF; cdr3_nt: TGTGCCAGCAGCTTGCCGGGGGTACCGAACACTGAAGCTTTCTTT
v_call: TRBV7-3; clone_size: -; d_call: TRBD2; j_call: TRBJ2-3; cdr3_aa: CASSSFQGGADTQYF; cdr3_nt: TGTGCCAGCAGTTCATTCCAGGGAGGGGCAGATACGCAGTATTTT
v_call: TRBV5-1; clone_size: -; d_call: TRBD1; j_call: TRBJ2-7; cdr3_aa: CASRLTGGPPNEQYF; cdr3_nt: TGCGCCAGCAGATTAACAGGGGGCCCCCCGAACGAGCAGTACTTC
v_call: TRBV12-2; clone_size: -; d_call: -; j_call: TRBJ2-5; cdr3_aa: CASRLGPPTTSGGPWETQYF; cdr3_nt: TGTGCAAGTCGCTTAGGTCCCCCGACGACTAGCGGGGGCCCCTGGGAGACCCAGTACTTC
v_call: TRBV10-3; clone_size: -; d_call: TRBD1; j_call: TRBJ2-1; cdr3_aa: CAINPTGEAYNEQFF; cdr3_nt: TGTGCCATCAACCCGACAGGGGAGGCCTACAATGAGCAGTTCTTC
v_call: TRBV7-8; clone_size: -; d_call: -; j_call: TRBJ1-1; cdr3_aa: CASSSVRGGVFF; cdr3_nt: TGTGCCAGCAGCTCCGTGAGAGGGGGAGTGTTCTTT
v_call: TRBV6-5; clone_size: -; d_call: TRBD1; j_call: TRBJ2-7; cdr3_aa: CASSGTGTVSYEQYF; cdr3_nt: TGTGCCAGCAGCGGGACAGGGACCGTATCCTACGAGCAGTACTTC
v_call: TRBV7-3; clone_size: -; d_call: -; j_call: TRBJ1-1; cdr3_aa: CASSQEGSGTEAFF; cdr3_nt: TGTGCCAGCAGTCAAGAGGGTTCGGGCACTGAAGCTTTCTTT
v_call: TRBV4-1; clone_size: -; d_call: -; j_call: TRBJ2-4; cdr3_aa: CASSQGAVAKNIQYF; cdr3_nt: TGCGCCAGCAGCCAGGGAGCAGTAGCCAAAAACATTCAGTACTTC
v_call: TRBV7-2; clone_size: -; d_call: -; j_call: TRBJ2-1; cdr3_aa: CASSLGLSTASYNEQFF; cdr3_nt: TGTGCCAGCAGCTTGGGACTGTCCACGGCGTCCTACAATGAGCAGTTCTTC
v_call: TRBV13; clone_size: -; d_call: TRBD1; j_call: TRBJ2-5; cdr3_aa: CASSVTGTGQETQYF; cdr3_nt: TGTGCCAGCAGCGTTACCGGGACAGGACAAGAGACCCAGTACTTC
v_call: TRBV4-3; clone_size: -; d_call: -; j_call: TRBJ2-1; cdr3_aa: CASSQGGRFRNEQFF; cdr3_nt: TGCGCCAGCAGCCAGGGGGGACGGTTTCGAAATGAGCAGTTCTTC
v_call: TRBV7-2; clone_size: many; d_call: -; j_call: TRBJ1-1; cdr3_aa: CASSDFGTEAFF; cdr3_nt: TGTGCCAGCAGCGACTTTGGCACTGAAGCTTTCTTT
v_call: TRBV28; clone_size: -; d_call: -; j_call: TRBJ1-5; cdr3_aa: CASSFGQVNQPQHF; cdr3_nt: TGTGCCAGCAGTTTTGGTCAGGTAAATCAGCCCCAGCATTTT
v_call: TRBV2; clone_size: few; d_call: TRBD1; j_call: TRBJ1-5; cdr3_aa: CASRTGAQPQHF; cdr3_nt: TGTGCCAGCAGAACAGGGGCCCAGCCCCAGCATTTT
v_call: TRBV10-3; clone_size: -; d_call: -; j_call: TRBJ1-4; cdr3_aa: CAISEGSEKLFF; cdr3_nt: TGTGCCATCAGTGAAGGGAGTGAAAAACTGTTTTTT
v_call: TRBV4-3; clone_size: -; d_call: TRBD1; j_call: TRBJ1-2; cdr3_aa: CASSQGGAGGLGYGYTF; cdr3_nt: TGCGCCAGCAGCCAAGGAGGAGCAGGGGGCTTGGGCTATGGCTACACCTTC
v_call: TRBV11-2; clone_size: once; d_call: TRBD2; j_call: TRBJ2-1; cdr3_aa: CASGLLAGVGNEQFF; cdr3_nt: TGTGCCAGCGGCCTCCTAGCGGGGGTGGGGAATGAGCAGTTCTTC
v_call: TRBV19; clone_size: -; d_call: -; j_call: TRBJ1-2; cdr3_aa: CASSHSNYGYTF; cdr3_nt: TGTGCCAGTAGCCACTCCAACTATGGCTACACCTTC
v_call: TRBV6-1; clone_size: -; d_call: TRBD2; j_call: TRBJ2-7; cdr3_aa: CASSERTSGGGSYEQYF; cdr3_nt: TGTGCCAGCAGTGAAAGGACTAGCGGGGGGGGGTCCTACGAGCAGTACTTC
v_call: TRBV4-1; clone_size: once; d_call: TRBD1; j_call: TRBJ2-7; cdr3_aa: CASSQEGDLYRGTYEQYF; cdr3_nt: TGCGCCAGCAGCCAAGAGGGGGACCTTTACAGGGGCACCTACGAGCAGTACTTC
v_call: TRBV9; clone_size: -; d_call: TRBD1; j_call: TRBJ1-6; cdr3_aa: CASSAGRDRGQPLHF; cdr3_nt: TGTGCCAGCAGCGCAGGCAGGGACAGGGGGCAACCCCTCCACTTT
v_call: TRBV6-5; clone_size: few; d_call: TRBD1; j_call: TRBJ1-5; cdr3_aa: CARRTGVTNQPQHF; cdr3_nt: TGTGCCAGGAGAACAGGGGTCACCAATCAGCCCCAGCATTTT
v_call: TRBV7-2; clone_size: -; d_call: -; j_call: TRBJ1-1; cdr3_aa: CASSLDQAVNTEAFF; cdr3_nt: TGTGCCAGCAGCTTAGATCAGGCCGTGAACACTGAAGCTTTCTTT
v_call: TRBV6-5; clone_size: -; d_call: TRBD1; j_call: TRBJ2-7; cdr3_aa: CASSYSPAGGYEQYF; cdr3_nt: TGTGCCAGCAGTTACTCGCCGGCAGGGGGCTACGAGCAGTACTTC
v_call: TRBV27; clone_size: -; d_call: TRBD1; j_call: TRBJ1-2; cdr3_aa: CASSFTGVNGYTF; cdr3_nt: TGTGCCAGCAGCTTTACAGGGGTTAATGGCTACACCTTC
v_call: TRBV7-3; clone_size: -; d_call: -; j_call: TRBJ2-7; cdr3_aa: CASSLTGGVEQYF; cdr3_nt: TGTGCCAGCAGCTTAACAGGGGGGGTCGAGCAGTACTTC
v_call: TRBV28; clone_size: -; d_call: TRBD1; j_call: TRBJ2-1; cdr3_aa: CASSPPTGQGYEQFF; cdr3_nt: TGTGCCAGCAGTCCCCCAACCGGACAGGGCTATGAGCAGTTCTTC
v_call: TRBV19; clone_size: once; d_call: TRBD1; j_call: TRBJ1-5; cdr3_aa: CASSIVADRGNQPQHF; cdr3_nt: TGTGCCAGTAGTATAGTTGCGGACAGGGGCAATCAGCCCCAGCATTTT
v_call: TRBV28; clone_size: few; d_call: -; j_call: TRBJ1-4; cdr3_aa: CASSFAGGFNEKLFF; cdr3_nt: TGTGCCAGCAGTTTTGCCGGTGGTTTTAATGAAAAACTGTTTTTT
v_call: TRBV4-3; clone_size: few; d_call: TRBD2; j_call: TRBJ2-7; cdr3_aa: CASSHLTGTSGDITYEQYF; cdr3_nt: TGCGCCAGCAGCCACTTGACCGGGACTAGCGGGGATATTACGTACGAGCAGTACTTC
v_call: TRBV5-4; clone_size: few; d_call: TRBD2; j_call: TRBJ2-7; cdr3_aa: CASSYDSGGSYEQYF; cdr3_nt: TGTGCCAGCAGCTACGATAGCGGGGGTTCCTACGAGCAGTACTTC
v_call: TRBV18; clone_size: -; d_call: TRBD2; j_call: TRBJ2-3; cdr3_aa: CASSPPAGNTDTQYF; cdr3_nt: TGTGCCAGCTCACCACCAGCGGGAAACACAGATACGCAGTATTTT
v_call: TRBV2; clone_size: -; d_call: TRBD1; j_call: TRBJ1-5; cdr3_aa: CASTPGQAGQPQHF; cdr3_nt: TGTGCCAGCACCCCGGGACAGGCCGGTCAGCCCCAGCATTTT
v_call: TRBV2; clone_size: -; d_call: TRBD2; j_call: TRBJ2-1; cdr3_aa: CASMGSSGGLEQFF; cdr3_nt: TGTGCCAGCATGGGGTCTAGCGGGGGGCTTGAGCAGTTCTTC
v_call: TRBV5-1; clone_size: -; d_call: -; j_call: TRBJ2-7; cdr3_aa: CASSLVGQGSPDYEQYF; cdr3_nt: TGCGCCAGCAGCTTGGTCGGCCAGGGGTCTCCCGACTACGAGCAGTACTTC
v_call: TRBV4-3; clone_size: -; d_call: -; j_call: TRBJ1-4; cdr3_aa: CASSQDRGVGEKLFF; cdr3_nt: TGCGCCAGCAGCCAAGATAGGGGCGTCGGAGAAAAACTGTTTTTT
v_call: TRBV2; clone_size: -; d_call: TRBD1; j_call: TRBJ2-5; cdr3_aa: CASSTDRGKTQYF; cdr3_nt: TGTGCCAGCAGTACGGACAGGGGAAAGACCCAGTACTTC